The clone carrying this TCR beta chain was picked up a small number of times. Antigen unknown. The data were taken from a study of T cell repertoires in cytomegalovirus infection. TCRdb used MiXCR to reprocess the reads, holding one entry per CDR3 protein. Among about 920,000 distinct CDR3 sequences listed, roughly 31% were seen once. CDR3 length: 14 amino acids. Germline lookup yields CDR1 LGHNT and CDR2 FRNRAP. V was shortened by 4 bases and J by 1 base, with 10 bases between the two germline ends. General study findings and limits: Ex vivo, HLA-C-restricted CMV-specific TCR beta clonotypes prevailed over the rest of the response.

V gene TRBV12-5 combines with J gene TRBJ1-2, with D perhaps TRBD1 (5 bases). The TCR originated in a human donor in good health (CMV status not recorded). Some clones in this sample may be carry-over from other donors' samples. The material sequenced was cultured CD8+ T cells from PBMCs, taken from culture after CMV antigen stimulation. Here the CDR3 reads CASGSGTRNYGYTF. For the CDR3, the DNA is TGTGCTAGTGGTTCCGGGACGCGTAACTATGGCTACACCTTC.